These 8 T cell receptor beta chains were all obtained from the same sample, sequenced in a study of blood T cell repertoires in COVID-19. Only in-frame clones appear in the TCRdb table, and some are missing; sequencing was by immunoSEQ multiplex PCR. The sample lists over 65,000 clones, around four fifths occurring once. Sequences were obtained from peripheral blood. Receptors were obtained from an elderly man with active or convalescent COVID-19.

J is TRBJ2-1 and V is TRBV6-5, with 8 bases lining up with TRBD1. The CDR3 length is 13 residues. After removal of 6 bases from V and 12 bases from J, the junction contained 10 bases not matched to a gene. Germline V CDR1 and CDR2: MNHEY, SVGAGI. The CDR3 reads CASRDRAALGQFF. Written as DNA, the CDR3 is TGTGCCAGCAGGGACAGGGCGGCGCTAGGGCAGTTCTTC.

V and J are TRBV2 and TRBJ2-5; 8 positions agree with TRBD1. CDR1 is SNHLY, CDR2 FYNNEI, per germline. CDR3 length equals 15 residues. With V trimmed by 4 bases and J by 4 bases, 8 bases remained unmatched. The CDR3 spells CASSGLQGVGETQYF. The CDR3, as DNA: TGTGCCAGCAGTGGGTTACAGGGGGTAGGAGAGACCCAGTACTTC.

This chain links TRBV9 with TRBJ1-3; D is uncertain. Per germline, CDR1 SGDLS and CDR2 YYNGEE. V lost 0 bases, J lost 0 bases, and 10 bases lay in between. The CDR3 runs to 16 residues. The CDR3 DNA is TGTGCCAGCAGCGTAGGAGGGAGGAGCTCTGGAAACACCATATATTTT. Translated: CASSVGGRSSGNTIYF.

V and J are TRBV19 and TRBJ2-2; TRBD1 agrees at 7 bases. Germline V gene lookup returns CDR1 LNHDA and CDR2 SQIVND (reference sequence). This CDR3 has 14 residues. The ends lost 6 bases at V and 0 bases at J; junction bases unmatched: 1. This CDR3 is CASSGQANTGELFF. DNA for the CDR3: TGTGCCAGTAGCGGACAGGCGAACACCGGGGAGCTGTTTTTT. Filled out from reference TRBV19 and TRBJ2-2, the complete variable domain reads DGGITQSPKYLFRKEGQNVTLSCEQNLNHDAMYWYRQDPGQGLRLIYYSQIVNDFQKGDIAEGYSVSREKKESFPLTVTSAQKNPTAFYLCASSGQANTGELFFGEGSRLTVL.

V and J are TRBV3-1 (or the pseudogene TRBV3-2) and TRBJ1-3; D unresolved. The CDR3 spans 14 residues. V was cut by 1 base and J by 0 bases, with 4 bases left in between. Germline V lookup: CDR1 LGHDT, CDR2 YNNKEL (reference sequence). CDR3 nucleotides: TGTGCCAGCAGCCAAGTGGCCTCTGGAAACACCATATATTTT. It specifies CASSQVASGNTIYF.

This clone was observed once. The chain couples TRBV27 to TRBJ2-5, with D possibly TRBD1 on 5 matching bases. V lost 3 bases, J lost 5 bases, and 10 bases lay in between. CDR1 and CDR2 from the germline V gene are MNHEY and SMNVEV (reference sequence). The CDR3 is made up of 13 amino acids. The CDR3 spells CASSFKGFETQYF. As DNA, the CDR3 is TGTGCCAGCAGTTTCAAGGGGTTTGAGACCCAGTACTTC.

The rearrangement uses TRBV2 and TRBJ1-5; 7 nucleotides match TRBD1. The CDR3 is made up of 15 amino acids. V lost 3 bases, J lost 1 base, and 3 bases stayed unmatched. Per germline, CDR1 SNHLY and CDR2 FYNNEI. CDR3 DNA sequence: TGTGCCAGCAGTGACGGCAGGGGGAGCAATCAGCCCCAGCATTTT. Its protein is CASSDGRGSNQPQHF.

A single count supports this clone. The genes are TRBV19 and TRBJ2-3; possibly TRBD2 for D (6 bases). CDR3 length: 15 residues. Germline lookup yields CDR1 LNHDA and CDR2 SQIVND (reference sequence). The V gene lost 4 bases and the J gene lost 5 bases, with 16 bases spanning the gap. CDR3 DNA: TGTGCCAGTAGTACAACGGGGGATAGTGGAGATACGCAGTATTTT. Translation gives CASSTTGDSGDTQYF.